The entry below describes one T cell receptor (beta chain). What it binds is not known. This sample was included in a study of T cells in Graves' hyperthyroidism and ophthalmopathy. Findings of the study overall: Ophthalmopathy, as predicted by the model, came a median 6.5 months after the prediction. The authors' 13 V-J model separated ophthalmopathy from stable hyperthyroidism.

A patient was excluded if there was uncontrolled infection, other autoimmune disease, pregnancy or lactation. Diagnoses used clinical symptoms, serum thyroxine and TRAb, thyroid ultrasound and orbital computed tomography. TCR beta CDR3 sequences were amplified from RNA transcripts. First-round RT-PCR of the TCR CDR3 relied on the HTBI primer set. TCRdb re-derived calls from the multiplex PCR reads in MiXCR, one entry per CDR3 protein. This repertoire shows approximately 870,000 distinct CDR3 sequences, approximately 40% found once; its top ten account for over 8%. Trimming left V 0 bases short and J 7 bases short, with 9 bases between. The CDR3 covers 13 residues. From germline, CDR1 is LNHNV and CDR2 YYDKDF (reference sequence).

The sample was blood. The clonotype comes from a man in his late teens or twenties with Graves' hyperthyroidism. This chain uses TRBV15 with TRBJ1-2; D uncertain. CDR3 protein: CATSRDTSSGYTF. The CDR3 nucleotides read TGTGCCACCAGCAGAGATACTAGCTCTGGCTACACCTTC.